The clone carrying this T cell receptor (beta chain) has more than one count but fewer than ten. The sample originates from a study of T cells after yellow fever vaccination. J was trimmed by 3 bases and V by 5 bases; bases with no gene match: 4. Germline V gene lookup returns CDR1 SEHNR and CDR2 FQNEAQ (reference sequence). The CDR3 runs 16 residues. 5'RACE template switching produced TCR cDNA carrying a universal primer site and UMIs. TCRdb recomputed calls from the 5' RACE reads with MiXCR, one row per CDR3 protein. The sample records 65,000 to 90,000 distinct CDR3 sequences, about 14% being singletons. Study-level findings and limits: By day 5 rather than day 15, the secondary response had peaked, though it was weaker. Abundant bulk-population clonotypes could contaminate the FACS-sorted repertoires.

The TCR comes from a man aged 18 to 35 who received the YFV17D yellow fever vaccine. The chain recombines TRBV7-9 with TRBJ2-3; 14 bases align to TRBD2. Sequencing was performed on CD8+ T cells not binding an NS4B(214-222) dextramer, sorted from PBMCs, taken approximately 22 days after the first yellow fever vaccination. This CDR3 reads CASSRLAGGLTDTQYF. CDR3 in DNA: TGTGCCAGCAGCCGACTAGCGGGGGGGCTGACAGATACGCAGTATTTT. The variable domain in full, with the rest retrieved from reference TRBV7-9 and TRBJ2-3, is DTGVSQNPRHKITKRGQNVTFRCDPISEHNRLYWYRQTLGQGPEFLTYFQNEAQLEKSRLLSDRFSAERPKGSFSTLEIQRTEQGDSAMYLCASSRLAGGLTDTQYFGPGTRLTVL.